The clone carrying this T cell receptor beta chain was seen a few times. The antigen is undetermined. Both 60 Vbeta primers and 13 Jbeta primers went into the PCR. The assay was immunoSEQ multiplex PCR, and TCRdb's table has in-frame clones only and misses some. This sample carries roughly 250,000 clones, approximately 84% of them seen once, and the ten largest clones take 2%. This entry comes from a study of cytomegalovirus exposure and HLA in healthy donors. Study overall: In a previous analysis, 117 million unique TCR beta sequences were found from 170 million or so T cells. Inside one of the first data releases sat about 91 million unique TCRs taken from HLA-typed donors.

Trimming took 3 bases from V and 1 from J; bases not matched to a gene: 7. The CDR3 sequence is 16 residues long. In germline, CDR1 is GTSNPN, CDR2 SVGIG (reference sequence). Findings of the study overall: The study assumed roughly uniform donor sequencing depth for presence/absence analyses.

The receptor was isolated from a woman aged 40 to 55 in good health and CMV-seropositive. V usage is TRBV30 and J usage is TRBJ2-1; 9 bases agree with TRBD2. Material: PBMCs. The DNA of the CDR3 is TGTGCCTGGAGCCCTAGCGGGAAGGCGTCCTACAATGAGCAGTTCTTC. This sequence encodes CAWSPSGKASYNEQFF.